This T cell receptor beta chain was recorded in a study of radiation and T cells in renal cell carcinoma. Regarding the study as a whole: No pretreatment tumor biopsies were available for baseline clonotypes. Top tumor clonotypes rose in blood 2 weeks post-radiation, then contracted.

Time point: baseline pretreatment blood. Treatment meaning: 15 Gy SBRT to primary tumor, nephrectomy 4 weeks later. Radiation-treated patients gave blood at baseline, week 2 and week 4. The tumor was a clear cell renal cell carcinoma. Using immunoSEQ multiplex PCR, the repertoire was profiled, and TCRdb retains in-frame clones only, with some absent. The sample lists about 160,000 clones; 88% were seen once. Regarding this clone: Its target is unknown.

V lost 0 bases to trimming and J lost 6 bases, with 9 bases between them. The CDR3 is made up of 15 amino acids. The germline V gene encodes CDR1 LGHNA and CDR2 YSLEER. J is TRBJ1-6 and V is TRBV4-3; TRBD1 might be the D (5 bases). The sample here was blood, taken from a patient whose treatment included radiotherapy and nephrectomy. This TCR was recovered from a woman aged 70-85 years with renal cell carcinoma. CDR3 region: CASSQDGGRNSPLHF. The CDR3 nucleotides are TGCGCCAGCAGCCAAGACGGGGGTCGTAATTCACCCCTCCACTTT.